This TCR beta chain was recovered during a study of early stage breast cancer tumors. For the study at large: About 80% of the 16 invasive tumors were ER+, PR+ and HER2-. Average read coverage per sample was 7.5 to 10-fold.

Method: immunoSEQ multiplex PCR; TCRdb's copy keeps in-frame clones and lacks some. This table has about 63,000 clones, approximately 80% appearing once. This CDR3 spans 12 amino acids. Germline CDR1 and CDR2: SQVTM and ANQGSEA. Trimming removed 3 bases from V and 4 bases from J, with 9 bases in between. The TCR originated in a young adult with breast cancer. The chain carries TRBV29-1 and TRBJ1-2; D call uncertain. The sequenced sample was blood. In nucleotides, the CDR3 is TGCAGCGTTGAGTCACATCCCTATGGCTACACCTTC. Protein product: CSVESHPYGYTF.